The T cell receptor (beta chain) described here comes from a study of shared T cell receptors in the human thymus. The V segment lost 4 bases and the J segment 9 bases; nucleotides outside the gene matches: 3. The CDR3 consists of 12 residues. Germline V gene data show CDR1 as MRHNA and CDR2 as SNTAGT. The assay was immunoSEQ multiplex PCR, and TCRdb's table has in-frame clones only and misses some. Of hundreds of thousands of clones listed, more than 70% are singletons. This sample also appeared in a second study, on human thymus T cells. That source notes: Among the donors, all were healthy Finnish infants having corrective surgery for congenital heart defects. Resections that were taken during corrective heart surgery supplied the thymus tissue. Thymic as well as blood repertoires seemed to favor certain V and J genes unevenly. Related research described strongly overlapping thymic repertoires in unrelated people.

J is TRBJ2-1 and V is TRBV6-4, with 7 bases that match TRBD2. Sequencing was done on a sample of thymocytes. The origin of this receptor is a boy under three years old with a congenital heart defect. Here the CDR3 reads CASSGGEGEQFF. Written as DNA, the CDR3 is TGTGCCAGCAGTGGCGGGGAGGGTGAGCAGTTCTTC.